The rows below give T cell receptor beta chains drawn from one sample of a study of blood T cell repertoires in COVID-19. The repertoire was sequenced with immunoSEQ multiplex PCR; TCRdb's copy has only in-frame clones and lacks some. The table has some 400,000 clones, 70% to 85% seen once. What was sequenced was peripheral blood. All receptors derive from a human donor with acute or convalescent COVID-19. The donor label of this sample is uncertain. The CDR3 runs from the conserved cysteine through the conserved F or W. D genes are given only for firm matches. Clone size, where shown, is once, few, many, or a class for clones that have expanded.

len	abundance	d_gene	j_gene	v_gene	CDR3aa	CDR3nt
14	.	.	TRBJ1-1	TRBV7-8	CASSWQRGGTEAFF	TGTGCCAGCAGCTGGCAACGTGGGGGGACTGAAGCTTTCTTT
12	.	.	TRBJ1-2	TRBV10-3	CAIRRDTYGYTF	TGTGCCATCAGGAGGGACACCTATGGCTACACCTTC
14	.	TRBD1	TRBJ2-5	TRBV18	CASSPQQGQETQYF	TGTGCCAGCTCACCCCAACAGGGGCAAGAGACCCAGTACTTC
14	.	TRBD1	TRBJ1-6	TRBV3-1/TRBV3-2	CASSLGTGPSPLHF	TGTGCCAGCAGCCTAGGGACAGGGCCATCACCCCTCCACTTT
14	.	.	TRBJ1-1	TRBV5-1	CASSQQTENTEAFF	TGCGCCAGCAGCCAGCAGACAGAGAACACTGAAGCTTTCTTT
14	.	.	TRBJ1-1	TRBV4-2	CASSQVSGGTEAFF	TGTGCCAGCAGCCAAGTTTCGGGGGGCACTGAAGCTTTCTTT
15	.	.	TRBJ1-6	TRBV6-2/TRBV6-3	CASTPATGANSPLHF	TGTGCCAGCACCCCAGCAACAGGAGCTAATTCACCCCTCCACTTT
11	few	.	TRBJ2-7	TRBV12-3/TRBV12-4	CASRLRGEQYF	TGTGCCAGCAGGCTACGAGGGGAGCAGTACTTC
15	once	.	TRBJ2-3	TRBV18	CASSPTQGRTDTQYF	TGTGCCAGCTCACCTACCCAGGGCCGCACAGATACGCAGTATTTT
13	.	.	TRBJ1-2	TRBV2	CASSPDRSYGYTF	TGTGCCAGCAGTCCTGACAGGTCCTATGGCTACACCTTC
13	.	.	TRBJ1-2	TRBV21-1	CASSSPGSYGYTF	TGTGCCAGCAGCAGCCCGGGGAGCTATGGCTACACCTTC
17	.	.	TRBJ2-7	TRBV5-1	CASSPRRSGQGPYEQYF	TGCGCCAGCAGCCCCCGAAGGTCTGGGCAGGGTCCCTACGAGCAGTACTTC
16	.	TRBD1	TRBJ2-2	TRBV10-2	CASRPIYRGRGGELFF	TGCGCCAGCAGACCCATTTACAGGGGGCGCGGCGGGGAGCTGTTTTTT
11	.	.	TRBJ1-2	TRBV29-1	CSVSPNYGYTF	TGCAGCGTGTCTCCTAACTATGGCTACACCTTC
14	.	.	TRBJ2-2	TRBV4-2	CASSPGQQAGELFF	TGTGCCAGCAGCCCCGGACAGCAAGCCGGGGAGCTGTTTTTT
15	.	.	TRBJ1-5	TRBV19	CASLRGHTDNQPQHF	TGTGCCAGTCTTAGGGGCCACACAGACAATCAGCCCCAGCATTTT
16	.	TRBD1	TRBJ1-4	TRBV2	CASERTGVISNEKLFF	TGTGCCAGCGAAAGGACAGGGGTAATTTCTAATGAAAAACTGTTTTTT
14	.	.	TRBJ1-4	TRBV6-5	CASSTGRSREKLFF	TGTGCCAGCAGTACGGGAAGGTCGAGGGAAAAACTGTTTTTT
14	.	TRBD2	TRBJ2-5	TRBV18	CASSLGLAGETQYF	TGTGCCAGCTCACTCGGACTAGCGGGGGAGACCCAGTACTTC
15	few	TRBD2	TRBJ2-1	TRBV6-5	CASGRVRRTQNEQFF	TGTGCCAGCGGGAGGGTACGGAGAACCCAGAATGAGCAGTTCTTC
15	.	.	TRBJ1-6	TRBV5-1	CASRQEWGEGSPLHF	TGCGCCAGCAGGCAGGAATGGGGCGAAGGTTCACCCCTCCACTTT
15	.	.	TRBJ2-2	TRBV14	CASSQEVYSTGELFF	TGTGCCAGCAGCCAAGAGGTCTACTCCACCGGGGAGCTGTTTTTT
14	.	TRBD1	TRBJ1-5	TRBV2	CASSRDRSNQPQHF	TGTGCCAGCAGTCGGGACAGGTCGAATCAGCCCCAGCATTTT
16	.	TRBD1	TRBJ1-2	TRBV5-4	CASSGQRDRGGLGYTF	TGTGCCAGCAGCGGTCAGCGTGACAGGGGGGGGTTAGGCTACACCTTC
15	.	.	TRBJ2-3	TRBV6-1	CASRPESYGTDTQYF	TGTGCCAGCAGGCCGGAGTCCTATGGCACAGATACGCAGTATTTT
14	.	.	TRBJ1-2	TRBV6-1	CASSETSRLYGYTF	TGTGCCAGCAGTGAAACCTCGCGGTTGTATGGCTACACCTTC
14	.	TRBD1	TRBJ1-2	TRBV6-5	CASKPTGGNYGYTF	TGTGCCAGCAAACCGACAGGGGGAAACTATGGCTACACCTTC
15	once	TRBD1	TRBJ2-7	TRBV27	CASRNTGASSYEQYF	TGTGCCAGCAGGAACACAGGGGCGAGCTCCTACGAGCAGTACTTC
15	.	TRBD1	TRBJ2-5	TRBV5-1	CASQILDRGKETQYF	TGCGCCAGCCAAATCTTGGACAGGGGAAAAGAGACCCAGTACTTC
15	.	.	TRBJ1-5	TRBV20-1	CSASEQQYSNQPQHF	TGCAGTGCTAGTGAACAGCAATATAGCAATCAGCCCCAGCATTTT
11	.	.	TRBJ1-3	TRBV30	CAWTSGNTIYF	TGTGCCTGGACGTCCGGAAACACCATATATTTT
14	once	.	TRBJ1-1	TRBV9	CASSVYRGGTEAFF	TGTGCCAGCAGCGTCTATAGGGGAGGGACTGAAGCTTTCTTT
15	.	.	TRBJ1-3	TRBV4-1	CASSLLGVAGNTIYF	TGCGCCAGCAGCCTCCTCGGGGTGGCGGGAAACACCATATATTTT
18	.	.	TRBJ1-3	TRBV21-1	CASSKDRGGPASGNTIYF	TGTGCCAGCAGCAAAGATCGGGGGGGCCCGGCTTCTGGAAACACCATATATTTT
16	.	.	TRBJ1-2	TRBV5-1	CASSLDSGRRENGYTF	TGCGCCAGCAGCTTGGATTCGGGTCGCAGGGAAAATGGCTACACCTTC
12	.	.	TRBJ1-4	TRBV28	CASTGGREKLFF	TGTGCCAGCACGGGGGGAAGGGAAAAACTGTTTTTT
15	.	TRBD1	TRBJ1-2	TRBV6-5	CASSYEGAQWYGYTF	TGTGCCAGCAGTTACGAGGGGGCGCAGTGGTATGGCTACACTTTC
14	.	.	TRBJ2-3	TRBV29-1	CSVGDGFGTDTQYF	TGCAGCGTGGGAGACGGCTTTGGCACAGATACGCAGTATTTT
18	.	TRBD1	TRBJ2-7	TRBV4-1	CASSHPPVPGQEKLEQYF	TGCGCCAGCAGCCATCCACCTGTACCGGGACAGGAGAAACTCGAGCAGTACTTC
15	.	.	TRBJ1-5	TRBV19	CASSLQDSQNQPQHF	TGTGCCAGTAGTCTCCAGGACAGCCAAAATCAGCCCCAGCATTTT
19	.	TRBD2	TRBJ2-3	TRBV9	CASSLVGNRGLAGTDTQYF	TGTGCCAGCAGCCTCGTGGGGAATAGGGGACTAGCGGGCACAGATACGCAGTATTTT
15	.	.	TRBJ2-7	TRBV11-2	CASSLVWGGSYEQYF	TGTGCCAGCAGCTTAGTGTGGGGCGGAAGCTACGAGCAGTACTTC
14	.	.	TRBJ1-1	TRBV28	CASSLSGGGTEAFF	TGTGCCAGCAGTTTATCTGGGGGGGGCACTGAAGCTTTCTTT
16	.	TRBD1	TRBJ1-6	TRBV28	CASSLSGGRRNSPLHF	TGTGCCAGCAGCTTATCAGGGGGCAGGCGGAATTCACCCCTCCACTTT
13	once	TRBD1	TRBJ2-1	TRBV29-1	CSLRTQGAAEQFF	TGCAGCCTCCGAACACAGGGGGCAGCTGAGCAGTTCTTC
16	once	TRBD1	TRBJ1-6	TRBV4-2	CASSQGQDRGNSPLHF	TGTGCCAGCAGCCAAGGCCAGGACAGGGGTAATTCACCCCTCCACTTT
16	.	.	TRBJ1-1	TRBV18	CASSPVMAGVRTEAFF	TGTGCCAGCTCACCAGTTATGGCAGGGGTCAGGACTGAAGCTTTCTTT
18	once	TRBD1	TRBJ2-1	TRBV3-1/TRBV3-2	CASSQVSGGPRRVHEQFF	TGTGCCAGCAGCCAAGTTTCAGGGGGACCCCGACGGGTTCATGAGCAGTTCTTC
14	.	.	TRBJ2-7	TRBV5-5	CASSSRDIRGEQYF	TGTGCCAGCAGCTCCCGGGACATCCGAGGGGAGCAGTACTTC
17	.	TRBD2	TRBJ2-5	TRBV7-2	CASSRGGRGANQETQYF	TGTGCCAGCAGCCGCGGGGGGCGGGGGGCCAACCAAGAGACCCAGTACTTC
11	.	.	TRBJ1-5	TRBV6-5	CASAEAQPQHF	TGTGCCAGCGCCGAGGCTCAGCCCCAGCATTTT
14	.	TRBD1	TRBJ1-1	TRBV27	CASSRSGQVFEAFF	TGTGCCAGCAGTAGAAGCGGACAGGTCTTTGAAGCTTTCTTT
12	.	TRBD1	TRBJ2-7	TRBV11-2	CASSYRGYEQYF	TGTGCCAGCAGCTACAGGGGCTACGAGCAGTACTTC
14	.	TRBD2	TRBJ2-5	TRBV10-2	CASTGLAGGETQYF	TGCGCCAGCACGGGACTAGCGGGGGGAGAGACCCAGTACTTC
15	.	.	TRBJ1-1	TRBV4-1	CASSQSQGQNTEAFF	TGCGCCAGCAGCCAATCACAGGGCCAGAACACTGAAGCTTTCTTT
15	.	.	TRBJ1-2	TRBV7-2	CASSERGGGTYGYTF	TGTGCCAGCAGCGAGAGAGGTGGGGGGACCTATGGCTACACCTTC
15	.	.	TRBJ1-5	TRBV6-5	CASSQDTYSNQPQHF	TGTGCCAGCAGCCAGGACACTTATAGCAATCAGCCCCAGCATTTT
11	.	.	TRBJ2-5	TRBV30	CAWSEGETQYF	TGTGCCTGGAGTGAGGGGGAGACCCAGTACTTC